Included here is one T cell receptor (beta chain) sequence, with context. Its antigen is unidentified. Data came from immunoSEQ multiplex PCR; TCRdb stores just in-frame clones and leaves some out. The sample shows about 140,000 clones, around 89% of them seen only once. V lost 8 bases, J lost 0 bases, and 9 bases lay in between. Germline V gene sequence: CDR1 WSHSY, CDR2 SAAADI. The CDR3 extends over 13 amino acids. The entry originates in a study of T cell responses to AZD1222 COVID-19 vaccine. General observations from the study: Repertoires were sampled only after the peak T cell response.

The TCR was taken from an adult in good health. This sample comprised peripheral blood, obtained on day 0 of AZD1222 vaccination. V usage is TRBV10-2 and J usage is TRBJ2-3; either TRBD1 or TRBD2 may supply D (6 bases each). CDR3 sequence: CASGGLSTDTQYF. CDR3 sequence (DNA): TGCGCCAGCGGGGGGCTCAGCACAGATACGCAGTATTTT.